This T cell receptor beta chain was observed in a study of tumor and adjacent non-tumor tissue in lung cancer. In the study overall: Histology: around 13 adenocarcinoma, a couple of squamous cell carcinoma, 1 small cell lung cancer. The patients, roughly 9 men and a few women, were about 31 to 76 with stage I to III disease. Findings of the study overall: Higher tumor TCR diversity was associated with shorter survival.

Of note for this clonotype: The antigen remains unidentified.

RNA was extracted from bulk tissue without any cell sorting. The CDR3 spans 14 residues. Trimming shortened V by 8 bases and J by 7 bases, and 18 bases separated the two germline ends. The germline V gene has CDR1 SGHAT and CDR2 FQNNGV. TCRbeta libraries were built with three rounds of nested PCR, modified from ARM-PCR. TCRdb independently ran MiXCR on the multiplex PCR reads; one entry per CDR3 protein. The sample holds approximately 79,000 distinct CDR3 sequences; 61% are singletons and the top ten take over 12%. The chain joins TRBV11-2 to TRBJ2-1; D ambiguous. The material sequenced was lung tumor tissue. The receptor was derived from a man between 70 and 80 years old with non-small cell lung cancer. The CDR3 nucleotides are TGTGCCAGCGGCTCGTGGAGTTCTTCAAATGAGCAGTTCTTC. Translating it yields CASGSWSSSNEQFF. Looking up the rest from reference TRBV11-2 and TRBJ2-1 gives the full variable domain: EAGVAQSPRYKIIEKRQSVAFWCNPISGHATLYWYQQILGQGPKLLIQFQNNGVVDDSQLPKDRFSAERLKGVDSTLKIQPAKLEDSAVYLCASGSWSSSNEQFFGPGTRLTVL.